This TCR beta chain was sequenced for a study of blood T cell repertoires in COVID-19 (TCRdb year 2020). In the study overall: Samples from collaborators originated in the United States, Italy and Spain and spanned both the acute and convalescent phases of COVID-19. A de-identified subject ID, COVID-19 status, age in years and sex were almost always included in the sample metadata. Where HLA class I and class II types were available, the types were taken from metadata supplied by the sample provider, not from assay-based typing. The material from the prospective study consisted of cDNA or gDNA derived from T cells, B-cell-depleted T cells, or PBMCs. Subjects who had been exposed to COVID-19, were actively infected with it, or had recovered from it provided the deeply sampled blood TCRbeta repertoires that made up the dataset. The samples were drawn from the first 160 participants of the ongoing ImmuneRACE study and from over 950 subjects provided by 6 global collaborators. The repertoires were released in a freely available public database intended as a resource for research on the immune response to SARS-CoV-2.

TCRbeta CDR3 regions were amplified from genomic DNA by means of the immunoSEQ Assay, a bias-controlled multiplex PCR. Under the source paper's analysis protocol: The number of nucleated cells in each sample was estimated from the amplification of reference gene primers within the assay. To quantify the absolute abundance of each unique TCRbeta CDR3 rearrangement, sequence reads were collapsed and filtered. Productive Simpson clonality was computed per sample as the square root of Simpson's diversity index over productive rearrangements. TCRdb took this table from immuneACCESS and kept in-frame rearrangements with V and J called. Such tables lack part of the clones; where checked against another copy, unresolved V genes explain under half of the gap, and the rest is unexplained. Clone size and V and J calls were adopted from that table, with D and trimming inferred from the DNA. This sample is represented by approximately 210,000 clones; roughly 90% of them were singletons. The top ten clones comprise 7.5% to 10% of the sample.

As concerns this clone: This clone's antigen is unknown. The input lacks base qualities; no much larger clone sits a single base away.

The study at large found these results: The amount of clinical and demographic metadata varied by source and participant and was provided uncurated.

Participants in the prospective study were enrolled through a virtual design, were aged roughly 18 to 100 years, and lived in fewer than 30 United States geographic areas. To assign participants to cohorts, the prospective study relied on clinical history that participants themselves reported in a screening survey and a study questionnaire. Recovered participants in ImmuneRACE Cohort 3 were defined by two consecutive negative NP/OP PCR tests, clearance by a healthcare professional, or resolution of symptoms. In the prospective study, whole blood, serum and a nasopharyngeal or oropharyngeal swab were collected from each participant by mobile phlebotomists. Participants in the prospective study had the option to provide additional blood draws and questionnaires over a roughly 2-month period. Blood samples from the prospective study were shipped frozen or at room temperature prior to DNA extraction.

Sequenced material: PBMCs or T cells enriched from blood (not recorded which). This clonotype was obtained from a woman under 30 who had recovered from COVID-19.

In nucleotides, the sequence is TGTGCCAGCTCACTCGGACAGACCAGTAATTCACCCCTCCACTTT. The encoded protein is CASSLGQTSNSPLHF. This receptor chain uses TRBV18 and TRBJ1-6; perhaps TRBD1 is the D gene, with 6 bases matching. From a lookup of the germline V gene, CDR1 and CDR2 are KGHSH and LQKENI. The CDR3 goes from the cysteine to the phenylalanine over 15 residues. The only DNA kept is the CDR3, 45 bases in frame from the first base. The junction carries 13 bases between V and J, which are trimmed by 4 bases and 6 bases respectively.